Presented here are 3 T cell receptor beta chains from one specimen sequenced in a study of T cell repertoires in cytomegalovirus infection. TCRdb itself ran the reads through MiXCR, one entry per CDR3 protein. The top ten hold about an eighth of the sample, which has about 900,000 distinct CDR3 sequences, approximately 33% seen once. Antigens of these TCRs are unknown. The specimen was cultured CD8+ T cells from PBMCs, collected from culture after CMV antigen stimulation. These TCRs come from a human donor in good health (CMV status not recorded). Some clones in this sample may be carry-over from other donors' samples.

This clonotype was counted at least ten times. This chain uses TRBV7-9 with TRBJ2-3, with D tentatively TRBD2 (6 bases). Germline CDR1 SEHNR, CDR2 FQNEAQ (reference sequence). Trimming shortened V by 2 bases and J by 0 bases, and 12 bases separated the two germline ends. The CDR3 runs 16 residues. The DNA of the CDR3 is TGTGCCAGCAGCTTATCGGCGGGGCCCAGCACAGATACGCAGTATTTT. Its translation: CASSLSAGPSTDTQYF.

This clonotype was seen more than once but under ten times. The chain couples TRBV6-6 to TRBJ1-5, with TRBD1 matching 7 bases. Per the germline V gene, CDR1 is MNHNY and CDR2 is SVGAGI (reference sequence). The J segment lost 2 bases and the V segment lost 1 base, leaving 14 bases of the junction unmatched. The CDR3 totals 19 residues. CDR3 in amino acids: CASSYYQGDVVIGNQPQHF. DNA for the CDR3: TGTGCCAGCAGTTACTATCAGGGGGACGTTGTTATTGGCAATCAGCCCCAGCATTTT.

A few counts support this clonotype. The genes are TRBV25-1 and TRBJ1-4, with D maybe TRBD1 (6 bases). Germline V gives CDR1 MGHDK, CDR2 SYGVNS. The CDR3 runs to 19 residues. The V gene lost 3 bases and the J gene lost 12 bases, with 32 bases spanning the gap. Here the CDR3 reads CASSEAPGHSSPWRAELFF. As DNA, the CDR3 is TGTGCCAGCAGTGAGGCACCGGGACACTCTTCACCCTGGCGAGCGGAACTGTTTTTT.